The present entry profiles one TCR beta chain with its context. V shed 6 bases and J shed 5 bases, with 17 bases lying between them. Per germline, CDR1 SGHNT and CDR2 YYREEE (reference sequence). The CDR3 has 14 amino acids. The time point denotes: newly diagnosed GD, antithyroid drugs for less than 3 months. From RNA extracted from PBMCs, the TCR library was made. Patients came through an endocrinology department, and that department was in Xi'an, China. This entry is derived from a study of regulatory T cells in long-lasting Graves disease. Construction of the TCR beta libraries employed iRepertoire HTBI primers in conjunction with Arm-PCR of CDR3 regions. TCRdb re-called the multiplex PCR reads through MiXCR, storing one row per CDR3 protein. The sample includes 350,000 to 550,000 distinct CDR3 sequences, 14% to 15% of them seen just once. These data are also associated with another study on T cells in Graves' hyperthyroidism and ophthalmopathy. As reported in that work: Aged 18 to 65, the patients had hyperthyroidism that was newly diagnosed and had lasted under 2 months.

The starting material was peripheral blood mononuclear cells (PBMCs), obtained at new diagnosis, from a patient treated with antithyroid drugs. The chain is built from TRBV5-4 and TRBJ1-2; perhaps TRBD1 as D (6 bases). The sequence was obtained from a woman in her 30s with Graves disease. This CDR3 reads CASNARGTGYGYTF. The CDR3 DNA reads TGTGCCAGCAACGCGAGGGGGACGGGTTATGGCTACACCTTC.